This T cell receptor (beta chain) is drawn from a study of blood T cell repertoires in COVID-19. Study summary: Spain, Italy and the United States supplied samples that represented acute and convalescent COVID-19. Sources were T cells, B-cell-depleted T cells, or PBMCs; the material itself was cDNA or gDNA.

Participant age was roughly 18 to 90 years, and participants resided in approximately 24 US areas. Germline V gives CDR1 LGHNA, CDR2 YSLEER. V was pared by 4 bases and J by 2 bases, with 16 bases between. This CDR3 is 16 amino acids long. The data were produced by immunoSEQ multiplex PCR, yet TCRdb's version contains in-frame clones alone and is incomplete. The table lists 180,000 or so clones, approximately 83% of them singletons. The rearrangement joins TRBV4-3 to TRBJ2-3; D is perhaps TRBD2 (7 bases). The sample comprised PBMCs or T cells enriched from blood (not recorded which). The receptor was derived from a man aged 35 to 55 who had recovered from COVID-19. CDR3 region: CASSPRPGGDTDTQYF. CDR3 nucleotide sequence: TGCGCCAGCAGCCCCCGTCCGGGGGGCGACACAGATACGCAGTATTTT.